The clone carrying this T cell receptor beta chain appeared a few times. V shed 4 bases and J shed 4 bases, with 24 bases lying between them. Germline V CDR1 and CDR2: GTSNPN, SVGIG (reference sequence). This CDR3 has 17 amino acids. This sample was taken from a study of OX40 agonist ivuxolimab in advanced cancers. TCRdb's table, derived via immunoSEQ multiplex PCR, lists solely in-frame clones and lacks some. Altogether tens of thousands of clones are present, over 75% being singletons, with the ten largest covering roughly 0.32%. Sequenced material: CD4+ or CD8+ T cells sorted from blood, taken in a trial of the OX40 agonist ivuxolimab. The rearrangement joins TRBV30 to TRBJ2-3; no firm D call. The source is an adult with an advanced solid tumor such as melanoma, head and neck, liver or kidney cancer. The CDR3 sequence: CAWKRVRQSEAPDTQYF. In nucleotides, the CDR3 is TGTGCCTGGAAACGGGTTAGGCAGTCCGAGGCCCCAGATACGCAGTATTTT.